A few counts support the clone carrying this T cell receptor (beta chain). Its antigen remains unidentified. The Oncomine TCR Beta short-read assay generated sequence data from the DNA of cultured CD4+ T cells. In TCRdb, the PCR reads were re-called with MiXCR into one record per CDR3 protein. Here the sample spans about 11,000 distinct CDR3 sequences, roughly 50% being singletons. Sample treatment: approximately nine-day PBMC culture with coronavirus spike peptide pools or control peptides (ViraFEST assay). Both day 3 and day 7 involved replacing half of the medium with fresh IL-2 medium. The data are from a study of vaccination and CD4 T cells after COVID-19. This TCR was sampled from a human donor who had recovered from COVID-19. Sequenced material: CD4+ T cells from blood, cultured in vitro.

This chain's CDR3 is CASSEPGLGAKNIQYF. CDR3 coding DNA: TGTGCCAGCAGTGAACCCGGACTGGGAGCCAAAAACATTCAGTACTTC. The chain joins TRBV2 to TRBJ2-4; TRBD2 might be the D (5 bases). The V gene lost 2 bases and the J gene lost 0 bases, with 11 bases spanning the gap. Germline V CDR1 and CDR2: SNHLY, FYNNEI. This CDR3 contains 16 residues. The full variable domain, with the rest looked up from reference TRBV2 and TRBJ2-4, is EPEVTQTPSHQVTQMGQEVILRCVPISNHLYFYWYRQILGQKVEFLVSFYNNEISEKSEIFDDQFSVERPDGSNFTLKIRSTKLEDSAMYFCASSEPGLGAKNIQYFGAGTRLSVL.